The source of this TCR beta chain is a study of blood T cell repertoires in COVID-19. The authors' processing: It was from reference gene primer amplification that nucleated cell counts were estimated. Assay used: immunoSEQ multiplex PCR; TCRdb lists only in-frame clones, some missing. The V and J calls and clone size were taken over from that table, and D and trimming were inferred from the DNA. The sample carries under 450,000 clones, roughly four fifths recorded once. From germline, CDR1 is KGHSY and CDR2 FQNENV. This CDR3 has 15 amino acids. V lost 2 bases and J lost 0, with 8 bases in between. Participants were placed into cohorts based on the clinical history they reported. Two negative PCRs, clearance, or symptom resolution had been documented for recovered Cohort 3 donors. This clone was seen once.

The sequenced material came from PBMCs or T cells enriched from blood (not recorded which). The chain joins TRBV16 to TRBJ1-5; no firm D call. The receptor was derived from a woman in her forties or fifties who had recovered from COVID-19. The CDR3 DNA sequence: TGTGCCAGCAGCCAACGGAGTCATAGCAATCAGCCCCAGCATTTT. Amino acid sequence: CASSQRSHSNQPQHF.